These 6 T cell receptor beta chains came from one sample sequenced in a study of early T cells in non-severe SARS-CoV-2 infection. TCRdb analysed the 5' RACE reads with MiXCR anew, one entry per CDR3 protein. This sample has around 20,000 distinct CDR3 sequences, with roughly 4% found just once. Material: whole blood. The origin of the receptors is an adult who was a healthcare worker with PCR-confirmed SARS-CoV-2 infection or an uninfected control (not recorded which).

This clonotype was seen many times. The chain employs TRBV7-8 and TRBJ1-1; maybe TRBD1 (5 bases). The ends were cut back, 2 bases at V and 4 bases at J, with 17 bases in the middle. This CDR3 comprises 16 residues. The germline V gene has CDR1 SGHVS and CDR2 FQNEAQ. This CDR3 reads CASSLSRTIGVTEAFF. The CDR3 nucleotides read TGTGCCAGCAGCTTATCGCGGACAATCGGAGTCACTGAAGCTTTCTTT.

This clonotype was observed many times. The V and J genes are TRBV7-8 and TRBJ2-2; D is ambiguous. The CDR3 spans 16 residues. Germline V CDR1 and CDR2: SGHVS, FQNEAQ. V lost 6 bases and J lost 7, with 21 bases in between. CDR3 protein: CASSSRSDWRIGELFF. For the CDR3, the DNA is TGTGCCAGCAGTTCAAGGTCGGATTGGAGAATCGGGGAGCTGTTTTTT.

V is TRBV5-1 and J is TRBJ2-7; D unclear. CDR1 is SGHRS, CDR2 YFSETQ, per germline. The CDR3 extends over 13 amino acids. With 0 bases removed from V and 0 bases from J, the gap between germline ends came to 4 bases. DNA for the CDR3: TGCGCCAGCAGCTTGGACATCTCCTACGAGCAGTACTTC. It codes for CASSLDISYEQYF.

A word on this clonotype: A clone one base away is much larger, so this may be a read error. The J gene is TRBJ1-6, the V gene TRBV7-9; D is perhaps TRBD1 (5 bases). The CDR3 loop spans 17 amino acids. CDR1 and CDR2 (germline): SEHNR, FQNEAQ (reference sequence). The CDR3 bases are TGTGCCAGCAGCTGGGGGGGAAGCAGCTCCTATAATTCAGCCCTCCACTTT. Amino acid sequence: CASSWGGSSSYNSALHF.

The rearrangement links TRBV25-1 to TRBJ2-3, with D possibly TRBD2 on 6 matching bases. The CDR3 runs to 16 residues. V lost 2 bases, J lost 4 bases, and 16 bases lay in between. From germline, CDR1 is MGHDK and CDR2 SYGVNS. This CDR3 reads CASSEGGFRHADTQYF. The CDR3 DNA is TGTGCCAGCAGTGAAGGAGGGTTCAGGCACGCAGATACGCAGTATTTT.

This clonotype ranks as medium-sized (0.01 to 0.1%). This rearrangement joins TRBV11-2 to TRBJ1-6; D possibly corresponds to TRBD1 (6 bases). V dropped 4 bases and J dropped 9 bases, with 13 bases sitting between them. CDR1 is SGHAT and CDR2 is FQNNGV in the germline V gene. The CDR3 has 14 amino acids. In DNA, the CDR3 is TGTGCCAGCAGCTCCGGGCCCAGGGGTTCACCCCTCCACTTT. It codes for CASSSGPRGSPLHF. The variable domain in full, completed from reference TRBV11-2 and TRBJ1-6, reads EAGVAQSPRYKIIEKRQSVAFWCNPISGHATLYWYQQILGQGPKLLIQFQNNGVVDDSQLPKDRFSAERLKGVDSTLKIQPAKLEDSAVYLCASSSGPRGSPLHFGNGTRLTVT.